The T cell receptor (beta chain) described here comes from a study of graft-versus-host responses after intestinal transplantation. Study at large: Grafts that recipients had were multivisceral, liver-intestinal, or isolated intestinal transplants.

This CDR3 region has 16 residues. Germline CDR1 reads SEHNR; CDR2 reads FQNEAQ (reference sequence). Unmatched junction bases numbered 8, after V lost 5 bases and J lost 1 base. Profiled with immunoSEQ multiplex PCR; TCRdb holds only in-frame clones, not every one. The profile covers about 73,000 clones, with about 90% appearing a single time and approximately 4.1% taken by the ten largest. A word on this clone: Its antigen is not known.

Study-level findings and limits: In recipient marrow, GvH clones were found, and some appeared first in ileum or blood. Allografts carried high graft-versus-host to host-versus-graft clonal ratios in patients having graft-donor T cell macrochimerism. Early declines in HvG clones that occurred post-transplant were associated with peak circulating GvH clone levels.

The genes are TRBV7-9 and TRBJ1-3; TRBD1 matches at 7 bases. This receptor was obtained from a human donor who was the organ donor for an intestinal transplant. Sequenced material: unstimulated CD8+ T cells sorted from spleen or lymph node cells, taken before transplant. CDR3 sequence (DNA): TGTGCCAGCAGCACTCACACAGGGGCTTCTGGAAACACCATATATTTT. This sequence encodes CASSTHTGASGNTIYF. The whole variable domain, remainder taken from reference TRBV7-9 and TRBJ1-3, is DTGVSQNPRHKITKRGQNVTFRCDPISEHNRLYWYRQTLGQGPEFLTYFQNEAQLEKSRLLSDRFSAERPKGSFSTLEIQRTEQGDSAMYLCASSTHTGASGNTIYFGEGSWLTVV.